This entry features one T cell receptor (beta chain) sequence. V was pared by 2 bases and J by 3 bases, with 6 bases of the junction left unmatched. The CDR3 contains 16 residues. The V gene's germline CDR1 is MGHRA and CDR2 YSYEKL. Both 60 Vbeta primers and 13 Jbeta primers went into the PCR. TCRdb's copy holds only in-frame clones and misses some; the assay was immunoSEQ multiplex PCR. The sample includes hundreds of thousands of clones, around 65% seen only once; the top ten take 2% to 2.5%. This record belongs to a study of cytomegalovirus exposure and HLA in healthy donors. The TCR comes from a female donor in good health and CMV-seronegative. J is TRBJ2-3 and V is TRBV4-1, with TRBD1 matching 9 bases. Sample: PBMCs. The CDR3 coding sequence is TGCGCCAGCAGCCAAAATACAGGGGGCAGGACAGATACGCAGTATTTT. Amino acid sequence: CASSQNTGGRTDTQYF.